This TCR beta chain stems from a study of T cell responses to AZD1222 COVID-19 vaccine. This clone was seen a single time. Clones were read by immunoSEQ multiplex PCR, and TCRdb kept only the in-frame ones, dropping some. There are some 58,000 clones in the sample; 88% occur only once, and roughly 14% lies in the top ten. The V end lost 8 bases, the J end lost 2 bases, and 13 bases lay between the germline ends. Per the germline V gene, CDR1 is SGHNT and CDR2 is YENEEA. The CDR3 is made up of 13 amino acids. The clonotype was recovered from an adult in good health. This sequence joins TRBV11-3 and TRBJ2-7, with a tentative D call TRBD1 (5 bases). Sequences were derived from peripheral blood, sampled on day 0 of AZD1222 vaccination. Here the CDR3 reads CASGLQGTYEQYF. CDR3 coding DNA: TGTGCCAGCGGGCTGCAGGGAACCTACGAGCAGTACTTC.